A single sample is the source of the 26 T cell receptor beta chains below, sequenced in a study of T cell responses to AZD1222 COVID-19 vaccine (TCRdb year 2021). Sample time point, as interpreted from the label and publication: about 28 days (+/-7) after the second vaccine dose. The library was built by means of the immunoSEQ multiplex PCR assay. TCRdb took over this immuneACCESS table, retaining in-frame rearrangements with V and J assigned. Such tables are incomplete; in checked studies, under half of the missing clones stem from an unresolved V gene, and the remainder is unexplained. This sample is represented by under 200,000 clones; around 89% of them were singletons. More than 25% of the sample lies in the top ten. Source: peripheral blood, taken 28 days after the second AZD1222 dose. The origin of the receptors is an adult who received the AZD1222 COVID-19 vaccine.

With regard to this clone: Other DNA sequences in this specimen translate into the identical CDR3. The rearrangement uses TRBV7-2 and TRBJ1-2; D uncertain. The CDR3 totals 14 residues. V was shortened by 1 base and J by 0 bases, with 6 bases between the two germline ends. Germline V gene lookup returns CDR1 SGHTA and CDR2 FQGNSA. CDR3 loop: CASSLDRANYGYTF. In DNA form, the CDR3 reads TGTGCCAGCAGCTTAGATAGAGCTAACTATGGCTACACCTTC. The complete variable domain, with remaining parts taken from reference TRBV7-2 and TRBJ1-2, reads GAGVSQSPSNKVTEKGKDVELRCDPISGHTALYWYRQSLGQGLEFLIYFQGNSAPDKSGLPSDRFSAERTGGSVSTLTIQRTQQEDSAVYLCASSLDRANYGYTFGSGTRLTVV.

The rearrangement uses TRBV5-6 and TRBJ2-7, with 7 nucleotides matching TRBD1. From germline, CDR1 is SGHDT and CDR2 YYEEEE. V dropped 4 bases and J dropped 2; count of bases not matched to a gene: 9. CDR3 length: 15 amino acids. CDR3 residues: CASSGTGAIPYEQYF. The DNA of the CDR3 is TGTGCCAGCAGCGGTACAGGGGCTATACCCTACGAGCAGTACTTC.

This clone was detected a few times. The V and J genes are TRBV2 and TRBJ2-1, with 12 positions matching TRBD1. V gave up 5 bases and J gave up 7 bases; unmatched junction bases: 6. CDR3 length equals 15 residues. Germline V gives CDR1 SNHLY, CDR2 FYNNEI. The CDR3 DNA reads as TGTGCCAGCAGTTTGGGACAGGGGGCGTATAATGAGCAGTTCTTC. Its protein product is CASSLGQGAYNEQFF.

The chain links TRBV29-1 to TRBJ2-7; the match to TRBD1 covers 7 bases. The CDR3 runs to 14 residues. V dropped 6 bases and J dropped 0; count of bases not matched to a gene: 8. Germline CDR1 SQVTM, CDR2 ANQGSEA. Written as DNA, the CDR3 is TGCAGCGTCGGCCGGACAGGTTCCTCCTACGAGCAGTACTTC. Amino acids: CSVGRTGSSYEQYF.

V is TRBV6-6 and J is TRBJ1-5; unclear D gene. This CDR3 region has 14 residues. Germline V CDR1 and CDR2: MNHNY, SVGAGI (reference sequence). Trimming pared 7 bases from V and 10 bases from J, leaving 20 bases between. CDR3 coding DNA: TGTGCCAGCACGCTCCGGGGAAGTATCAGCCCCCAGCATTTT. It is translated as CASTLRGSISPQHF.

V and J are TRBV7-2 and TRBJ2-2, with TRBD2 matching 8 bases. J gave up 1 base and V 6 bases, and 4 bases lay outside the gene matches. CDR3 length: 15 amino acids. Germline assignment: CDR1 SGHTA and CDR2 FQGNSA. In DNA, the CDR3 is TGTGCCAGCAGGCTTACTAGCGGGAACACCGGGGAGCTGTTTTTT. Its protein product is CASRLTSGNTGELFF.

The rearrangement uses TRBV30 and TRBJ1-4; D uncertain. V lost 0 bases, J lost 11 bases, and 7 bases lay in between. Germline V lookup: CDR1 GTSNPN, CDR2 SVGIG (reference sequence). This CDR3 is built from 11 residues. The CDR3, as DNA: TGTGCCTGGAGTGTTCGCGGGAAACTGTTTTTT. This sequence encodes CAWSVRGKLFF.

The chain links TRBV30 to TRBJ2-7; 11 bases line up with TRBD2. The CDR3 has 15 amino acids. Trimming removed 0 bases from V and 9 bases from J; junction bases left unmatched: 10. In germline, CDR1 is GTSNPN, CDR2 SVGIG (reference sequence). This CDR3 reads CAWSVLAGGPTRQYF. The CDR3 DNA reads as TGTGCCTGGAGTGTGCTAGCGGGAGGCCCTACGAGGCAGTACTTC.

The chain joins TRBV28 to TRBJ1-2; D unresolved. The germline V gene has CDR1 MDHEN and CDR2 SYDVKM. V gave up 5 bases and J gave up 1 base, with 11 bases separating them. The CDR3 has 14 amino acids. The CDR3 is CASSPSGRNYGYTF. The DNA of the CDR3 is TGTGCCAGCAGTCCAAGTGGCCGTAACTATGGCTACACCTTC.

This clone was picked up one time. The chain combines TRBV5-5 with TRBJ2-7; TRBD2 agrees at 7 bases. The CDR3 extends over 15 amino acids. J lost 2 bases, V lost 0 bases, and 5 bases had no gene match. The germline CDR1 and CDR2 sequences are SGHKS and YYEKEE (reference sequence). The CDR3: CASSLDGGGTYEQYF. DNA of the CDR3: TGTGCCAGCAGCTTGGACGGGGGAGGGACCTACGAGCAGTACTTC.

This clone was found once. This chain connects TRBV19 to TRBJ2-3; 8 bases are shared with TRBD1. CDR1 is LNHDA and CDR2 is SQIVND in the germline V gene (reference sequence). This CDR3 has 17 residues. After removal of 1 base from V and 5 bases from J, the junction contained 11 bases not matched to a gene. The CDR3 nucleotides read TGTGCCAGTAGTATAGTTGCGGGCAGGGGGCGAGGAGATACGCAGTATTTT. It yields the protein CASSIVAGRGRGDTQYF.

The chain combines TRBV19 with TRBJ1-5; 8 bases match TRBD1. The V segment lost 6 bases and the J segment 7 bases; nucleotides outside the gene matches: 5. This CDR3 region has 13 residues. The germline gives CDR1 LNHDA, CDR2 SQIVND (reference sequence). CDR3 sequence: CASSGQGEQPQHF. CDR3 coding DNA: TGTGCCAGTAGCGGACAGGGCGAGCAGCCCCAGCATTTT.

This clone came up once. The rearrangement links TRBV3-1 (or the pseudogene TRBV3-2) to TRBJ2-3; D is undetermined. The V gene's germline CDR1 is LGHDT and CDR2 YNNKEL (reference sequence). CDR3 length: 15 residues. The germline V and J ends were trimmed by 4 bases and 5 bases, with 16 bases remaining between them. CDR3 nucleotide sequence: TGTGCCAGCAGCCCCACGGCCGAGTTGGTAGATACGCAGTATTTT. This codes for CASSPTAELVDTQYF.

This chain uses TRBV6-2 or TRBV6-3 with TRBJ2-7; the match to TRBD1 covers 10 bases. V dropped 2 bases and J dropped 7; count of bases not matched to a gene: 8. Germline values: CDR1 MNHEY, CDR2 SVGEGT. The CDR3 is 15 residues long. CDR3 coding DNA: TGTGCCAGCAGTTACCCGGGACAGGGGTTTCGAGAGCAGTACTTC. Its protein product is CASSYPGQGFREQYF.

The chain combines TRBV10-3 with TRBJ2-3, with 9 bases matching TRBD2. The V gene end was trimmed by 8 bases and the J gene end by 3 bases; junction bases not matched to a gene: 6. The V gene's germline CDR1 is ENHRY and CDR2 SYGVKD. CDR3 length: 14 residues. DNA of the CDR3: TGTGCCATCGGGCTGCGGGAGGGTACAGATACGCAGTATTTT. Protein sequence: CAIGLREGTDTQYF.

This clone showed up just once. V and J are TRBV5-8 and TRBJ2-7, with 7 bases identical to TRBD1. The CDR3 contains 14 residues. V lost 5 bases to trimming and J lost 4 bases; unmatched junction nucleotides: 9. CDR1 is SGHTS, CDR2 YDEGEE, per germline. The CDR3 protein is CASRSTGSTYEQYF. In DNA form, the CDR3 reads TGTGCCAGCAGGTCGACAGGGTCAACTTACGAGCAGTACTTC. Full variable domain (rest looked up from reference TRBV5-8 and TRBJ2-7): EAGVTQSPTHLIKTRGQQATLRCSPISGHTSVYWYQQALGLGLQFLLWYDEGEERNRGNFPPRFSGRQFPNYSSELNVNALELEDSALYLCASRSTGSTYEQYFGPGTRLTVT.

The rearrangement joins TRBV6-2 or TRBV6-3 to TRBJ2-1; 9 nucleotides match TRBD2. V dropped 4 bases and J dropped 4; count of bases not matched to a gene: 20. The CDR3 covers 20 residues. CDR1 MNHEY and CDR2 SVGEGT come from the germline V gene. This CDR3 reads CASSFSGGTASGISYNEQFF. CDR3 DNA: TGTGCCAGCAGTTTCTCCGGTGGGACAGCTAGCGGGATATCGTACAATGAGCAGTTCTTC.

The rearrangement links TRBV6-6 to TRBJ2-7; 9 bases agree with TRBD1. This CDR3 has 16 amino acids. Germline CDR1 reads MNHNY; CDR2 reads SVGAGI (reference sequence). Trimming removed 5 bases from V and 0 bases from J; junction bases left unmatched: 8. CDR3 nucleotides: TGTGCCAGCAGTACCACGGGACAGGGAAGCTCCTACGAGCAGTACTTC. Translation gives CASSTTGQGSSYEQYF.

The V gene is TRBV15, the J gene TRBJ2-1; D possibly corresponds to TRBD2 (6 bases). CDR1 is LNHNV and CDR2 is YYDKDF in the germline V gene (reference sequence). The CDR3 consists of 16 residues. The V and J ends lost 6 bases and 3 bases respectively, with 18 bases between them. This CDR3 reads CATRDPGGRDYNEQFF. The CDR3 bases are TGTGCCACCAGAGATCCCGGTGGGCGGGACTACAATGAGCAGTTCTTC.

The V gene is TRBV5-5, the J gene TRBJ2-7; TRBD1 matches 11 bases. Germline V gives CDR1 SGHKS, CDR2 YYEKEE (reference sequence). V shed 2 bases, J shed 5 bases, and the junction held 3 bases outside the gene matches. The CDR3 has 14 residues. CDR3 protein: CASSFPGQGDEQYF. DNA of the CDR3: TGTGCCAGCAGCTTCCCGGGACAGGGGGACGAGCAGTACTTC.

The chain recombines TRBV6-5 with TRBJ1-4; tentatively, D is TRBD1 (5 bases). Germline lookup yields CDR1 MNHEY and CDR2 SVGAGI. The CDR3 is made up of 15 amino acids. The V end was cut by 2 bases, the J end by 2 bases, with 9 bases between. The CDR3 protein is CASSYGPGTNEKLFF. Written as DNA, the CDR3 is TGTGCCAGCAGTTACGGGCCAGGGACTAATGAAAAACTGTTTTTT.

The chain couples TRBV19 to TRBJ1-5; D is unclear. The length of the CDR3 is 15 residues. V lost 5 bases and J 5 bases, leaving 16 bases between the germline ends. Looked up from germline, CDR1 is LNHDA and CDR2 is SQIVND (reference sequence). The CDR3 region is CASSSPTSPYQPQHF. DNA for the CDR3: TGTGCCAGTAGTTCTCCGACGTCGCCCTATCAGCCCCAGCATTTT.

V is TRBV7-9 and J is TRBJ2-3, with 8 bases fitting TRBD1. The CDR3 totals 16 residues. Germline CDR1 is SEHNR and CDR2 is FQNEAQ (reference sequence). Trimming took 4 bases from V and 3 from J; bases not matched to a gene: 9. Written as DNA, the CDR3 is TGTGCCAGCAGCTGGAACTCAGGGGGCGCAACAGATACGCAGTATTTT. This codes for CASSWNSGGATDTQYF. The full variable domain, completed using reference TRBV7-9 and TRBJ2-3, is DTGVSQNPRHKITKRGQNVTFRCDPISEHNRLYWYRQTLGQGPEFLTYFQNEAQLEKSRLLSDRFSAERPKGSFSTLEIQRTEQGDSAMYLCASSWNSGGATDTQYFGPGTRLTVL.

This rearrangement joins TRBV6-5 to TRBJ1-5; D might be TRBD1 (5 bases). The V gene lost 0 bases and the J gene lost 6 bases, with 12 bases spanning the gap. CDR1 is MNHEY, CDR2 SVGAGI, per germline. This CDR3 has 15 residues. The CDR3 DNA follows: TGTGCCAGCAGTTACTCGAGCCAGGGAGGTCAGCCCCAGCATTTT. It is translated as CASSYSSQGGQPQHF.

The rearrangement links TRBV7-9 to TRBJ1-1; D may be TRBD1 (6 bases). The CDR3 runs 15 residues. Trimming left V 5 bases short and J 2 bases short, with 15 bases between. CDR1 is SEHNR, CDR2 FQNEAQ, per germline (reference sequence). The CDR3 region is CASSPRGGINTEAFF. Here the CDR3 DNA reads TGTGCCAGCAGCCCCCGAGGGGGAATTAACACTGAAGCTTTCTTT. Filled out from reference TRBV7-9 and TRBJ1-1, the complete variable domain reads DTGVSQNPRHKITKRGQNVTFRCDPISEHNRLYWYRQTLGQGPEFLTYFQNEAQLEKSRLLSDRFSAERPKGSFSTLEIQRTEQGDSAMYLCASSPRGGINTEAFFGQGTRLTVV.

The CDR3 loop reads CASNPGLMNTEAFF. The CDR3 coding sequence is TGCGCCAGCAATCCGGGTCTAATGAACACTGAAGCTTTCTTT. The genes are TRBV5-1 and TRBJ1-1, with D unresolved. Per the germline V gene, CDR1 is SGHRS and CDR2 is YFSETQ. CDR3 length equals 14 residues. V was clipped by 6 bases and J by 0 bases, with 12 bases between them.